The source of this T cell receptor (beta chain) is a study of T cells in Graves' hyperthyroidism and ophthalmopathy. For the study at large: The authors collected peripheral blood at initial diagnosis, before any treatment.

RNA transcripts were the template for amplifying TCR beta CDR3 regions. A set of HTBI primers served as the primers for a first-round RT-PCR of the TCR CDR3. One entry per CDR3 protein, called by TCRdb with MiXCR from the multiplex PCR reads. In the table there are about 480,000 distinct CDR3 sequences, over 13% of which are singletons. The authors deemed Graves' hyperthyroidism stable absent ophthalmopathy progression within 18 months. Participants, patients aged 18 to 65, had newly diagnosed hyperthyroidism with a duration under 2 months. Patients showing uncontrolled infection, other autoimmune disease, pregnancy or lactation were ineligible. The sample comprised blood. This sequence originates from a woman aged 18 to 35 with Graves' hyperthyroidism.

CDR3 nucleotide sequence: TGTGCCAGCAGTTTACTCTCTAGCGGAGGCTACGAGCAGTACTTC. Its protein product is CASSLLSSGGYEQYF. The chain combines TRBV27 with TRBJ2-7, with 7 nucleotides matching TRBD2. Unmatched junction bases numbered 7, after V lost 2 bases and J lost 3 bases. Germline V gene lookup returns CDR1 MNHEY and CDR2 SMNVEV (reference sequence). This CDR3 is built from 15 residues.